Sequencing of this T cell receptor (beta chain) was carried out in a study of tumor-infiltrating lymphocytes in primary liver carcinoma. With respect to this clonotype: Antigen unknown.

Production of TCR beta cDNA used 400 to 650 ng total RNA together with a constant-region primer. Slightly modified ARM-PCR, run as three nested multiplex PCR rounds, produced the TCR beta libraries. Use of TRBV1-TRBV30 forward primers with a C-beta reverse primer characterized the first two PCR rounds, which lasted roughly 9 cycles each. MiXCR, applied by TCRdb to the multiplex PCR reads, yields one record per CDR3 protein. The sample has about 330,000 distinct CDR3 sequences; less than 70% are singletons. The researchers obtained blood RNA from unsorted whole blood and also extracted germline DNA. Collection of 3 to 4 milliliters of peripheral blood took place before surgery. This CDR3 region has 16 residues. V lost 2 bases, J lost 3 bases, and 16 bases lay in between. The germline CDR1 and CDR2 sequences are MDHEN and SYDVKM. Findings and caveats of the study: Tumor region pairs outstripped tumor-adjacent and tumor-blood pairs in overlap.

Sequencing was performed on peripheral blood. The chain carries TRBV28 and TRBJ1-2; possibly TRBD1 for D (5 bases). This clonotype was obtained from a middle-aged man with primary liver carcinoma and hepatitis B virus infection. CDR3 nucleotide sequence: TGTGCCAGCAGTTTAAGCCCAGGGTTAGGCTACTATGGCTACACCTTC. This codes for CASSLSPGLGYYGYTF.